This T cell receptor (beta chain) came from a study of cytomegalovirus exposure and HLA in healthy donors. Study-wide results and limits: A further, later analysis showed that HLA-associated TCR beta chains (compared with equally common others) were more clonally expanded. With later analysis, a missense DCLRE1C variant became linked to TCR beta V- and J-gene trimming. What a later analysis showed was that several of the most significant clusters appeared linked to common viral pathogens.

The junction had 6 bases not matched to a gene; V was cut back by 3 bases and J by 4 bases. CDR1 and CDR2 from the germline V gene are SGDLS and YYNGEE. The CDR3 is 16 amino acids. PCR employed 60 Vbeta and 13 Jbeta primers. Generated by immunoSEQ multiplex PCR, the TCRdb table keeps only in-frame clones and is missing some. Of around 150,000 clones listed, roughly 80% are singletons. About this clone: Its antigen remains unidentified.

These donors counted as nominally healthy when sampled, but unrecorded immune exposures were likely. The chain joins TRBV9 to TRBJ2-1, with 11 bases fitting TRBD2. Material for sequencing was PBMCs. The sequence was collected from a male donor in good health and CMV-seronegative. In DNA form, the CDR3 reads TGTGCCAGCAGCGAGACACTAGCGGGGGTGTACAATGAGCAGTTCTTC. Its translation is CASSETLAGVYNEQFF.